The present TCR beta chain was sequenced within a study of T cell changes during pregnancy in multiple sclerosis. Profiling relied on immunoSEQ multiplex PCR, and the TCRdb table lists in-frame clones only, not all of them. The table has tens of thousands of clones, approximately 92% seen once. The CDR3 is 16 amino acids. The germline V gene encodes CDR1 LNHNV and CDR2 YYDKDF (reference sequence). V gave up 1 base and J gave up 5 bases, with 16 bases separating them. The sample in question was peripheral blood, obtained in the first trimester of pregnancy. The chain uses TRBV15 and TRBJ2-3, with a possible D match to TRBD2 (6 bases). The receptor was derived from a female donor with multiple sclerosis, enrolled in a pregnancy study. The CDR3 protein is CATSRGGRGRIDTQYF. In DNA form, the CDR3 reads TGTGCCACCAGCAGAGGGGGTCGAGGGAGGATAGATACGCAGTATTTT.